The 25 T cell receptor beta chains below were found in one sample sequenced in a study of OX40 agonist ivuxolimab in advanced cancers. The library was built by means of the immunoSEQ multiplex PCR assay. TCRdb carries this immuneACCESS record with in-frame sequences only. Its versions omit some clonotypes, under half of them owing to an unresolved V gene in the studies checked, with the rest unexplained. The sample contains about 21,000 clones, more than 75% of them found a single time. In total, the top ten clones hold around 38% of the sample. The specimen comprised CD4+ or CD8+ T cells sorted from blood, sampled in a trial of the OX40 agonist ivuxolimab. The receptors come from an adult with an advanced solid tumor such as melanoma, head and neck, liver or kidney cancer.

The chain has TRBV13 and TRBJ1-6, with 8 bases lining up with TRBD1. The CDR3 runs to 15 residues. V shed 7 bases, J shed 6 bases, and the junction held 8 bases outside the gene matches. Germline V gene lookup returns CDR1 PRHDT and CDR2 FYEKMQ (reference sequence). Here the CDR3 reads CASTHMTGVNSPLHF. CDR3 nucleotide sequence: TGTGCCAGCACACACATGACAGGGGTTAATTCACCCCTCCACTTT.

The J gene is TRBJ2-7, the V gene TRBV4-1; no clear D. Looked up from germline, CDR1 is MGHRA and CDR2 is YSYEKL. This CDR3 has 13 residues. With 1 base removed from V and 2 bases from J, the gap between germline ends came to 6 bases. CDR3 residues: CASSQGGPYEQYF. CDR3 nucleotide sequence: TGCGCCAGCAGCCAAGGCGGCCCCTACGAGCAGTACTTC.

The V and J genes are TRBV7-8 and TRBJ2-3; D not certain. Trimming stripped 5 bases from V and 7 bases from J, with 13 bases between. The V gene's germline CDR1 is SGHVS and CDR2 FQNEAQ. The CDR3 runs 13 residues. The CDR3: CASSPPGRNTQYF. The DNA for the CDR3 is TGTGCCAGCAGCCCGCCCGGGCGAAATACGCAGTATTTT.

The J gene is TRBJ2-3, the V gene TRBV9; 9 nucleotides align to TRBD2. Germline loops: CDR1 SGDLS, CDR2 YYNGEE. CDR3 length: 17 residues. V shed 3 bases, J shed 2 bases, and the junction held 10 bases outside the gene matches. CDR3 sequence: CASSERFSGGPTDTQYF. The CDR3 nucleotides are TGTGCCAGCAGCGAAAGATTTAGCGGGGGACCCACAGATACGCAGTATTTT.

The CDR3 loop reads CASSLAGTVGNIQYF. CDR3 coding DNA: TGTGCCAGCAGCTTGGCCGGGACAGTCGGAAACATTCAGTACTTC. The V and J genes are TRBV5-6 and TRBJ2-4; TRBD1 agrees at 7 bases. Germline assignment: CDR1 SGHDT and CDR2 YYEEEE. This CDR3 comprises 15 residues. Germline trimming cut 0 bases from V and 6 bases from J; bases unmatched to any gene: 6.

This sequence joins TRBV28 and TRBJ1-1, with D unclear. Germline V gene sequence: CDR1 MDHEN, CDR2 SYDVKM. Trimming stripped 3 bases from V and 3 bases from J, with 14 bases between. The CDR3 is 15 amino acids. Written as DNA, the CDR3 is TGTGCCAGCAGTTTGACCGCGCTATCGGACACTGAAGCTTTCTTT. It codes for CASSLTALSDTEAFF.

The chain is built from TRBV5-1 and TRBJ2-7; 10 bases match TRBD1. The CDR3 length is 15 residues. The V and J ends lost 4 bases and 4 bases, in that order; junction bases with no gene match: 8. Per germline, CDR1 SGHRS and CDR2 YFSETQ. CDR3 amino acids: CASSPGTGAGYEQYF. The CDR3 DNA reads as TGCGCCAGCAGCCCGGGGACAGGGGCGGGATACGAGCAGTACTTC.

J is TRBJ2-1 and V is TRBV11-2, with a weak D call TRBD1 (6 bases). V lost 5 bases, J lost 4 bases, and 15 bases lay in between. The germline V gene encodes CDR1 SGHAT and CDR2 FQNNGV. The CDR3 is made up of 15 amino acids. The CDR3 nucleotides are TGTGCCAGCAGCCGGATAGCCACAGGGTACAATGAGCAGTTCTTC. Translation gives CASSRIATGYNEQFF.

The rearrangement joins TRBV6-5 to TRBJ2-4, with 11 bases identical to TRBD1. Losses at the gene ends were 6 bases for V and 10 bases for J; bases not matched to a gene: 11. Germline CDR1 reads MNHEY; CDR2 reads SVGAGI. CDR3 length equals 15 residues. CDR3 region: CASRDRDRGIGIQYF. Here the CDR3 DNA reads TGTGCCAGCAGGGACCGGGACAGGGGGATAGGGATTCAGTACTTC.

The chain employs TRBV6-4 and TRBJ1-1; 7 positions agree with TRBD1. V shed 6 bases, J shed 4 bases, and the junction held 5 bases outside the gene matches. CDR3 length equals 13 residues. Germline loops: CDR1 MRHNA, CDR2 SNTAGT. DNA of the CDR3: TGTGCCAGCAGGCCAGGGGGGGGCACTGAAGCTTTCTTT. As protein: CASRPGGGTEAFF.

The chain uses TRBV7-6 and TRBJ1-3; weak D call: TRBD1 (6 bases). Germline CDR1 SGHVS, CDR2 FNYEAQ. The CDR3 is made up of 18 amino acids. V lost 7 bases to trimming and J lost 4 bases, with 26 bases between them. Here the CDR3 DNA reads TGTGCCAGCACCGAAAATTCGGGGTACAGGGACGTCGGAAACACCATATATTTT. Residues: CASTENSGYRDVGNTIYF.

V usage is TRBV5-6 and J usage is TRBJ2-3; the D is unclear. Germline CDR1 and CDR2: SGHDT and YYEEEE. The CDR3 spans 15 residues. The V end lost 0 bases, the J end lost 3 bases, and 11 bases lay between the germline ends. CDR3 sequence: CASSLVDALTDTQYF. The CDR3, as DNA: TGTGCCAGCAGCTTGGTGGACGCCCTAACAGATACGCAGTATTTT.

This chain links TRBV6-5 with TRBJ1-1; weak D call: TRBD1 (5 bases). V shed 0 bases and J shed 3 bases, with 8 bases lying between them. The germline V gene encodes CDR1 MNHEY and CDR2 SVGAGI. The CDR3 contains 14 residues. This CDR3 reads CASSYSGGDTEAFF. The CDR3 DNA is TGTGCCAGCAGTTACTCGGGGGGGGACACTGAAGCTTTCTTT.

The chain employs TRBV7-9 and TRBJ1-1; weak D call: TRBD1 (5 bases). This CDR3 comprises 14 residues. Trimming removed 3 bases from V and 6 bases from J, with 14 bases in between. Germline V gene data show CDR1 as SEHNR and CDR2 as FQNEAQ (reference sequence). The CDR3 DNA sequence: TGTGCCAGCAGCTTTACAACTGGGACCCCTGAAGCTTTCTTT. Translated: CASSFTTGTPEAFF.

CDR3 region: CASSPTSGGGTDTQYF. In DNA, the CDR3 is TGTGCCAGCAGTCCGACTAGCGGGGGGGGTACAGATACGCAGTATTTT. The chain couples TRBV27 to TRBJ2-3, with TRBD2 matching 14 bases. Germline CDR1 MNHEY, CDR2 SMNVEV (reference sequence). The trim removed 5 bases at V and 3 bases at J, leaving 4 bases unmatched. This CDR3 has 16 residues.

V usage is TRBV4-1 and J usage is TRBJ1-1; D is perhaps TRBD1 (5 bases). The germline CDR1 and CDR2 sequences are MGHRA and YSYEKL. Trimming cost V 3 bases and J 0 bases, with 8 bases left between them. This CDR3 has 14 residues. CDR3 sequence reads: CASSQRGVNTEAFF. CDR3 DNA sequence: TGCGCCAGCAGCCAGCGAGGGGTGAACACTGAAGCTTTCTTT.

The chain uses TRBV2 and TRBJ2-7; D gene unclear. Germline loops: CDR1 SNHLY, CDR2 FYNNEI. This CDR3 spans 13 amino acids. The V end lost 4 bases, the J end lost 0 bases, and 7 bases lay between the germline ends. The CDR3 DNA reads as TGTGCCAGCAGTGGGCAGAGCTCCTACGAGCAGTACTTC. It yields the protein CASSGQSSYEQYF.

CDR3 loop: CASSRLGGPNYGYTF. The CDR3 DNA follows: TGTGCCAGCAGCCGTCTCGGGGGGCCTAACTATGGCTACACCTTC. This chain links TRBV6-5 with TRBJ1-2; tentatively, D is TRBD1 (6 bases). Germline loops: CDR1 MNHEY, CDR2 SVGAGI. V shed 6 bases and J shed 0 bases, with 14 bases lying between them. The length of the CDR3 is 15 residues.

The rearrangement uses TRBV10-2 and TRBJ1-1; D might be TRBD1 (5 bases). Trimming stripped 8 bases from V and 8 bases from J, with 18 bases between. Germline lookup yields CDR1 WSHSY and CDR2 SAAADI. The CDR3 runs to 13 residues. This CDR3 reads CASSFLLTVEAFF. The CDR3 DNA reads TGCGCCAGCTCATTCCTTCTGACAGTGGAAGCTTTCTTT.

The chain links TRBV6-1 to TRBJ1-5; D is uncertain. V was shortened by 1 base and J by 4 bases, with 8 bases between the two germline ends. This CDR3 has 14 residues. Germline CDR1 MNHNS, CDR2 SASEGT. The CDR3 region has the DNA TGTGCCAGCAGTGAAGGGTCCTTTAATCAGCCCCAGCATTTT. Encoded protein: CASSEGSFNQPQHF.

The rearrangement uses TRBV7-9 and TRBJ2-5, with TRBD2 matching over 10 bases. V shed 1 base and J 5 bases; nucleotides not matched to a gene: 4. The CDR3 length is 15 residues. CDR1 is SEHNR, CDR2 FQNEAQ, per germline (reference sequence). The CDR3 DNA is TGTGCCAGCAGCTTAGGCACTAGCGGGGCCGAGACCCAGTACTTC. This sequence encodes CASSLGTSGAETQYF.

The rearrangement links TRBV7-9 to TRBJ2-3; a weak D match, TRBD1 (6 bases). From germline, CDR1 is SEHNR and CDR2 FQNEAQ (reference sequence). The CDR3 extends over 16 amino acids. V was clipped by 6 bases and J by 2 bases, with 18 bases between them. CDR3 nucleotide sequence: TGTGCCAGCAGACCTAATAGGGACAAGGACACAGATACGCAGTATTTT. This gives the protein CASRPNRDKDTDTQYF.

The chain links TRBV7-8 to TRBJ2-7; 10 nucleotides agree with TRBD2. CDR1 is SGHVS and CDR2 is FQNEAQ in the germline V gene. The junction had 3 bases not matched to a gene; V was cut back by 3 bases and J by 4 bases. The CDR3 runs to 14 residues. CDR3 sequence: CASSLSGGAYEQYF. CDR3 nucleotide sequence: TGTGCCAGCAGCTTGAGCGGGGGGGCGTACGAGCAGTACTTC.

The chain carries TRBV5-1 and TRBJ1-1; no clear D gene. The length of the CDR3 is 14 residues. Trimming pared 2 bases from V and 1 base from J, leaving 9 bases between. Germline CDR1 SGHRS, CDR2 YFSETQ. CDR3 residues: CASSLATANTEAFF. CDR3 nucleotide sequence: TGCGCCAGCAGCTTAGCGACTGCGAACACTGAAGCTTTCTTT.

V and J are TRBV6-5 and TRBJ2-7; D is undetermined. This CDR3 comprises 12 residues. CDR1 is MNHEY and CDR2 is SVGAGI in the germline V gene. The ends were cut back, 5 bases at V and 4 bases at J, with 9 bases in the middle. In DNA form, the CDR3 reads TGTGCCAGCAGTCCCGGCAGTTACGAGCAGTACTTC. Protein product: CASSPGSYEQYF.